This T cell receptor (beta chain) originates from a study of T cell responses to AZD1222 COVID-19 vaccine. Method: immunoSEQ multiplex PCR; TCRdb's copy keeps in-frame clones and lacks some. The top ten clones hold 5% to 8% of a sample with around 110,000 clones, about 93% of them seen once. The V gene lost 5 bases and the J gene lost 0 bases, with 14 bases spanning the gap. In germline, CDR1 is LNHDA, CDR2 SQIVND (reference sequence). This CDR3 has 15 residues. The source of this sequence is an adult who received the AZD1222 COVID-19 vaccine. The chain uses TRBV19 and TRBJ2-7, with D uncertain. Sequences were derived from peripheral blood, sampled 28 days after the second AZD1222 dose. CDR3 nucleotide sequence: TGTGCCAGTAGTGACCGGCGAGTCCCCTCCTACGAGCAGTACTTC. It yields the protein CASSDRRVPSYEQYF.